This TCR beta chain is from a study of T cell responses to AZD1222 COVID-19 vaccine. Note on this clone: What it binds is not known.

Assay used: immunoSEQ multiplex PCR; TCRdb lists only in-frame clones, some missing. The sample includes fewer than 120,000 clones, 92% of them seen just once. V lost 6 bases to trimming and J lost 4 bases, with 21 bases between them. The germline gives CDR1 MNHNS, CDR2 SASEGT. This CDR3 contains 16 residues. General study findings and limits: Per reports, nearly half of all spike-specific TCRs target regions that are unmutated in variants.

This chain links TRBV6-1 with TRBJ1-2, with D possibly TRBD1 on 6 matching bases. Sequences were derived from peripheral blood, sampled on day 0 of AZD1222 vaccination. The clonotype comes from an adult in good health. The DNA of the CDR3 is TGTGCCAGCAGAGAAAGAGGGTGGGGGCTGAGCTATGGCTACACCTTC. Translation gives CASRERGWGLSYGYTF.